The present TCR beta chain was sequenced within a study of blood T cells in healthy people across ages. The study, taken as a whole, reports: Higher diversity, along with more naive CD4+ cells, distinguished long-lived donors from aged donors. Because sorting was not performed, PBMCs prevented conclusive naive versus antigen-experienced comparison.

Trimming took off 1 base at V and 7 bases at J, with 22 bases between the two ends. The CDR3 contains 17 residues. Germline values: CDR1 SGHVS, CDR2 FQNEAQ. About this clonotype: The antigen is undetermined.

The study recruited healthy Caucasian donors from Russia who were aged about 6 to 90. Peripheral blood samples of around 9.8 milliliters were drawn from each donor. Primed by a sample-barcoded 5' primer and a J-beta primer mix, a second PCR proceeded for roughly 6 to 12 cycles. TCRdb analysed the 5' RACE reads with MiXCR anew, one entry per CDR3 protein. Of some 370,000 distinct CDR3 sequences listed, over 45% were seen once; the top ten hold 45% to 55%. This sequence was found in a man between 60 and 75 years old in good health. V is TRBV7-8 and J is TRBJ2-5; D might be TRBD1 or TRBD2, each matching 5 bases. Material for sequencing was blood. CDR3 in DNA: TGTGCCAGCAGCTTAGGTGGGGACGGGATTACCTGGGGGACCCAGTACTTC. Its translation: CASSLGGDGITWGTQYF.